This T cell receptor beta chain is from a study of cytomegalovirus exposure and HLA in healthy donors (dated by TCRdb to 2016 to 2017). A note on the overall study: An earlier analysis of approximately 600 of the donors reported approximately 300 Gb of sequence data and 117 million unique TCR beta sequences from 150 million to 200 million T cells. An early release that covered fewer than 800 HLA-typed donors contained approximately 300 gigabases of sequencing data and roughly 84 million unique TCR sequences. Among the approximately 400 genotyped donors, under 90% belonged to the genetic ancestry cluster associated with self-reported Caucasian donors. The study aimed to test whether cataloging public T cell receptors could reveal signatures of past pathogen exposure. The study used immunosequencing to profile the T cell repertoires of approximately 690 subjects and linked those repertoires to cytomegalovirus serostatus. A separate validation cohort of more than 100 different subjects was used in addition to the 666-subject first cohort. To predict cytomegalovirus infection status, the study brought together high-throughput TCR immunosequencing, statistical association of individual TCRs with disease status, and machine learning. A later analysis re-examined previously published TCR beta repertoires from roughly 720 donors and added high-resolution HLA genotyping to investigate patterns of TCR occurrence. Rather than using new phenotypic data, the later analysis identified candidate immune exposures from TCR beta sequences and from how often those sequences occurred across donors. In an earlier analysis of 500 to 650 of the donors, high-throughput TCR beta sequencing was used to judge whether each TCR beta V gene segment behaved as functional or pseudogenic. Donor age, sex, ethnicity and CMV serostatus were compiled alongside the repertoire data. Genome-wide SNP genotypes for about 65% of the 666 donors were used in a later genetic analysis, which treated that subset as a discovery cohort. Every discovery cohort repertoire had been produced on one sequencing platform. Both class I and class II loci were covered by HLA typing, at four-digit resolution. Typing coverage varied by locus: 629-630 donors for A, B, C, DRB1 and DQB1; roughly 500 for DQA1; more than 600 for DPA1; 450 to 480 for DPB1. Because of strong linkage in the cohort, 4 to 6 DR-DQ haplotypes were treated as single units for association and clustering. On average, roughly 250,000 unique TCR beta nucleotide sequences were sequenced per donor among 300 to 500 genotyped donors of the cohort, with roughly 18% of those sequences being non-productive. What the study reported, not specific to this receptor: A later analysis associated about 17,000 TCR beta sequences with specific HLA alleles at a false discovery rate of 0.05. In a later analysis, most CMV-associated TCR beta chains were found to appear HLA-restricted, with HLA associations seemingly driven largely by CMV exposure. The authors suggested that the approach could potentially be extended to other disease states and immunological phenotypes. A group of highly shared sequence variants was considered likely to be a technical artifact of the sequencing pipeline. When HLA alleles, especially DR and DQ, strongly co-occurred, attributing TCR associations to individual alleles was difficult. The classifier was reported to diagnose cytomegalovirus status with high specificity and sensitivity in both the original and validation cohorts. In vitro tests confirmed that three of the cytomegalovirus-associated TCR beta chains recognize cytomegalovirus antigens. Because counts were too low, roughly 16 rarely observed V segments, including chromosome 9 orphons, were left out of the earlier analysis of some 600 of the donors. The presence/absence analyses assumed that sequencing depth was roughly uniform across donors, and that assumption may not be true. In an earlier analysis of under 600 of the donors, most TCR beta V segments were observed in productive rearrangements about 90% or about 30% of the time, broadly matching IMGT annotations. The study gave a list of over 150 TCR beta chains associated with cytomegalovirus. In a later analysis, the rate of TCR association differed among HLA loci, with DRB1 alleles having the most associated TCRs and HLA-C alleles having the fewest. Linkage disequilibrium might explain the correlated functional status among segregating V segments, but an unknown experimental factor could not be ruled out. A further reported finding was that TCR beta sequences accurately predicted the HLA-A and HLA-B alleles for most subjects in the first cohort. Most TCR sequences were observed very rarely across donors, whereas some public TCRs were present in many individuals. Several of the top co-occurrence clusters appeared to be linked to parvovirus B19, influenza, CMV and Epstein-Barr virus, according to a later analysis. This cohort had only TCR beta chains sequenced, and the lack of alpha or paired-chain data limited which features could be detected. In a later genetic analysis, a missense DCLRE1C variant was associated with V-gene and J-gene trimming of TCR beta chains, and the association was replicated in an independent cohort. Compared with the approximately 710-donor mean, donors in an Asian-associated ancestry cluster had fewer N-insertions in productive TCRs, according to a later genetic analysis. In a later analysis, HLA-associated TCR beta chains showed more clonal expansion and lower generation probabilities than non-associated chains that were equally common. CMV serostatus was the only immune exposure information available for the cohort. HLA typing was unavailable for some donors at each locus, so association tests used only the typed subset. Some IMGT-functional V segments, including TRBV6-2 and TRBV6-3, could not be told apart with the 87-base-pair reads, so those segments were excluded.

V lost 2 bases and J lost 8 bases, and the count of bases not matched to a germline gene is 8. The CDR3 has 15 amino acids, counting the end cysteine and phenylalanine. Only the CDR3 DNA stays, 45 bases, in frame from base 1. Per the germline V gene (reference sequence), SGHNT is the CDR1 and YYREEE is the CDR2. Regarding this clone: It has no known antigen specificity. Base qualities are not provided; no much larger clone lies one nucleotide away.

The cohort comprised under 700 healthy bone marrow donors. All cohort members were sampled while nominally healthy, although unrecorded immune exposures were likely present. CMV serostatus was positive for roughly 290 and negative for about 50% of the roughly 700 cohort members, and was not recorded for this donor. Each donor provided a peripheral blood sample, and peripheral blood mononuclear cells were used for TCR beta sequencing. Genomic DNA extraction from the blood cell samples was performed with the Qiagen DNeasy Blood Extraction Kit. Libraries were constructed by the immunoSEQ multiplex PCR assay. The multiplex PCR relied on a mix of 60 forward primers for TCR Vbeta segments and 13 reverse primers for TCR Jbeta segments. Amplification of the CDR3 region of rearranged TCR beta genes was performed with a multiplex PCR assay on genomic DNA. The amplified TCR beta libraries were sequenced on the Illumina HiSeq System as 87-base-pair reads. In the original analysis: Across the 666 repertoires, a later analysis counted approximately 75 million unique TCR beta chains, 9.5 million to 12 million of which were shared by at least two donors. A nearest-neighbor algorithm error-corrected the raw reads and collapsed the reads into unique sequences, merging closely related sequences to remove PCR and sequencing errors. V, D and J gene segments were assigned by aligning CDR3 sequences to IMGT reference sequences. Each retained sequence needed at least a six-nucleotide match to both a V gene segment and a J gene segment. A rearrangement counted as productive if the CDR3 had no stop codons and remained in frame with V and J, and every other rearrangement counted as non-productive. Following IMGT convention, CDR3 was defined as the stretch from the second conserved V-encoded cysteine to the conserved J-encoded phenylalanine. In an earlier analysis of around 540 of the donors, sequences lacking an unambiguous match to a single V gene segment were excluded. An earlier analysis of about 590 of the donors classified V segments as functional when productive rearrangements were above 56.7% and as segregating when the standard deviation between donors was above 5%. A statistical classification framework was developed to diagnose cytomegalovirus status using the catalog of TCR beta chain sequences. In a later analysis, TCR nucleotide sequences were compared against IMGT/GENE-DB human TR gene sequences so that V and J genes could be assigned. The TCRdist pipeline was used in a later analysis to assign CDR3 sequences and most-parsimonious VDJ recombination scenarios. In a later analysis, each TCR beta chain was defined by its CDR3 amino acid sequence together with its V-gene family, and reads lacking a unique V-gene family were excluded. A later analysis removed 592 highly shared, low-generation-probability nucleotide sequences to deal with suspected cross-contamination and a sequencing artifact. For each public chain, a later analysis derived a clonal expansion index from normalized ranks of inferred template counts within each repertoire. In a later analysis, generation probabilities were computed with a VDJ recombination model fitted to out-of-frame rearrangements, and the resulting probabilities were checked against IGoR. In a later analysis, hypergeometric tests were used to score TCR-TCR, TCR-HLA and TCR-CMV co-occurrence, with a repertoire-size bias correction applied to TCR pairs. A later analysis estimated false discovery rates by permuting HLA or CMV assignments 20 times. In a later analysis, co-occurring TCRs were grouped with DBSCAN, and TCRdist sequence similarity was added when clustering was performed within HLA-allele-positive subsets. Co-occurrence clustering excluded repertoires with fewer than 30,000 or more than 120,000 public chains, plus five with anomalous nucleotide sharing. The clones in this table, taken by TCRdb from immuneACCESS, are in-frame only. Not every clone is retained; where verified, under half of the shortfall comes from an unresolved V gene, and the cause of the rest is unknown. Clonal size and the V and J genes are those of that table, whereas D and trimming came from the DNA. Counted in this sample were 200,000 to 250,000 clones; 85% to 90% of them appeared once. The ten largest make up 1% to 1.5% of the sample.

The specimen was PBMCs. The rearrangement combines TRBV5-4 with TRBJ2-3, with 10 bases in between that match TRBD2. This receptor was taken from a human donor in good health. Here is the DNA: TGTGCCAGCAGCTTTAAGCGGGAGGGCCTTGGTACGCAGTATTTT. Its coded protein is CASSFKREGLGTQYF.